This TCR beta chain was retrieved from a study of blood T cell repertoires in COVID-19. Turning to the study itself: Samples came from the United States, Italy and Spain, spanning acute and convalescent COVID-19. T cells, B-cell-depleted T cells, or PBMCs supplied cDNA or gDNA.

This clone was seen just once. Study processing details: Reference gene primer amplification in the assay estimated nucleated cell counts. Some clones are missing from TCRdb's copy, which holds only in-frame ones; the method was immunoSEQ multiplex PCR. Clone size and V and J calls were adopted from that table, with D and trimming inferred from the DNA. The repertoire holds 230,000 or so clones, with about 83% as singletons. The clonotype comes from a man in his forties with active or convalescent COVID-19. The sequenced material came from peripheral blood.

The CDR3 DNA reads TGTGCAGCGGGGACAGGGGGCTACAATGAGCAGTTCTTC. Translated, it gives CAAGTGGYNEQFF. V is TRBV5-4 and J is TRBJ2-1, with TRBD1 matching over 11 bases. Germline V CDR1 and CDR2: SGHNT, YYREEE (reference sequence). The CDR3 runs to 13 residues. The full variable domain, with the rest looked up from reference TRBV5-4 and TRBJ2-1, is ETGVTQSPTHLIKTRGQQVTLRCSSQSGHNTVSWYQQALGQGPQFIFQYYREEENGRGNFPPRFSGLQFPNYSSELNVNALELDDSALYLCAAGTGGYNEQFFGPGTRLTVL.